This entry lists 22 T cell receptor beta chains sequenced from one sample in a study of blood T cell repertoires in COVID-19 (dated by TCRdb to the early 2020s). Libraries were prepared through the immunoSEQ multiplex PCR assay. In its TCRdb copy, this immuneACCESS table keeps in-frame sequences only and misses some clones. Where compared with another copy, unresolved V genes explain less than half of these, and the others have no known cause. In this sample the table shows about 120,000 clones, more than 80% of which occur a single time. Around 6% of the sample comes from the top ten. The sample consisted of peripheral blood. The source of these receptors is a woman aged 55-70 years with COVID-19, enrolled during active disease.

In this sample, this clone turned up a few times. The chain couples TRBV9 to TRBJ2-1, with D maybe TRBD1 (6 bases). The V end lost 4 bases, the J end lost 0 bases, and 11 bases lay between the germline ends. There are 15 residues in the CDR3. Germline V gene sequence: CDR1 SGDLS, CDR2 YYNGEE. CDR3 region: CASSRQASSYNEQFF. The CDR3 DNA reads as TGTGCCAGCAGCCGACAGGCGAGCTCCTACAATGAGCAGTTCTTC.

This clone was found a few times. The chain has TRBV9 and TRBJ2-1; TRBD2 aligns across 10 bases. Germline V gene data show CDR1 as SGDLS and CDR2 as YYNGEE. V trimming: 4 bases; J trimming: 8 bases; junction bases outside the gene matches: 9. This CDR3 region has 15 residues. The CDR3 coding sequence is TGTGCCAGCAGCTTCAGCGGGGGGGCCAGTGATGAGCAGTTCTTC. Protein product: CASSFSGGASDEQFF.

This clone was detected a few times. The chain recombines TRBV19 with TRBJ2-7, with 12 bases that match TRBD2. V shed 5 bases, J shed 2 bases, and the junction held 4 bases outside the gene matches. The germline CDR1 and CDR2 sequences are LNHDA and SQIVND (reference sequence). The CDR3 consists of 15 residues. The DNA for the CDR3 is TGTGCCAGTAGTGCTAGCGGGGGGGCAACCTACGAGCAGTACTTC. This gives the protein CASSASGGATYEQYF.

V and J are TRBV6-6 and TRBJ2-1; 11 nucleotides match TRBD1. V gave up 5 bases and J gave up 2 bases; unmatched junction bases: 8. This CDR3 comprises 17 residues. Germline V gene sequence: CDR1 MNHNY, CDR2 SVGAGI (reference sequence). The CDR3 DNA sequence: TGTGCCAGCAGTCGACCCAAGGGACAGGGGGCCTACAATGAGCAGTTCTTC. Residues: CASSRPKGQGAYNEQFF.

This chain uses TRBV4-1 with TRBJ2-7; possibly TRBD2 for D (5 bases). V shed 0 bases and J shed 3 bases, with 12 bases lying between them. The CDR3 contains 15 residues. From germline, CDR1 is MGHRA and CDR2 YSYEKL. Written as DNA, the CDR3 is TGCGCCAGCAGCCAAGACCAAGGAGGATTCTACGAGCAGTACTTC. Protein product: CASSQDQGGFYEQYF.

DNA of the CDR3: TGTGCCAGTAGTATAGCGGGACAGGGGTCCCGGGAGACCCAGTACTTC. This encodes CASSIAGQGSRETQYF. The gene calls are TRBV19 and TRBJ2-5; 10 positions agree with TRBD1. The CDR3 has 16 amino acids. Trimming took 1 base from V and 5 from J; bases not matched to a gene: 7. CDR1 is LNHDA, CDR2 SQIVND, per germline (reference sequence). Complete variable domain (other parts from reference TRBV19 and TRBJ2-5): DGGITQSPKYLFRKEGQNVTLSCEQNLNHDAMYWYRQDPGQGLRLIYYSQIVNDFQKGDIAEGYSVSREKKESFPLTVTSAQKNPTAFYLCASSIAGQGSRETQYFGPGTRLLVL.

The CDR3 bases are TGTGCCAGCAGCTTAAGTACTTCCGGTTGGGATACGCAGTATTTT. Translation: CASSLSTSGWDTQYF. The gene calls are TRBV7-2 and TRBJ2-3, with D uncertain. CDR1 is SGHTA, CDR2 FQGNSA, per germline. The CDR3 covers 15 residues. Trimming pared 2 bases from V and 6 bases from J, leaving 15 bases between.

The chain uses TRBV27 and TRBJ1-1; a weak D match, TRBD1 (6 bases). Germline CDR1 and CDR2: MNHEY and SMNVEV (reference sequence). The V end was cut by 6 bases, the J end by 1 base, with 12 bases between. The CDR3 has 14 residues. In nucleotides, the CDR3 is TGTGCCAGCAGCTATCAACAGGGGAACACTGAAGCTTTCTTT. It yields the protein CASSYQQGNTEAFF.

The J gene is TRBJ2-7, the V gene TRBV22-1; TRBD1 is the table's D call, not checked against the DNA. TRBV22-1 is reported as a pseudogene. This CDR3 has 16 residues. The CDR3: CPGSAHPQGSSYEQYF. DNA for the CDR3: TGTCCTGGGAGCGCACATCCCCAGGGGAGCTCCTACGAGCAGTACTTC.

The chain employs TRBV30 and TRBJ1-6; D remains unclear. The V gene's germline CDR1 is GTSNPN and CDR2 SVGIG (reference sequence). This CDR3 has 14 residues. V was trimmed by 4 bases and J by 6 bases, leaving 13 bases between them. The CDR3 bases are TGTGCCTGGACTGGAGGGCTCCCTAATTCACCCCTCCACTTT. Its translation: CAWTGGLPNSPLHF. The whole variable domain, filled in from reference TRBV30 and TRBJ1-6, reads SQTIHQWPATLVQPVGSPLSLECTVEGTSNPNLYWYRQAAGRGLQLLFYSVGIGQISSEVPQNLSASRPQDRQFILSSKKLLLSDSGFYLCAWTGGLPNSPLHFGNGTRLTVT.

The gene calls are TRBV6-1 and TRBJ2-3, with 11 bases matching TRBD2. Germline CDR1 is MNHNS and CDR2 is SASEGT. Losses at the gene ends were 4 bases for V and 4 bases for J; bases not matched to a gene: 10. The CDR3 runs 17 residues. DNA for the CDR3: TGTGCCAGCAGTGTGAGGGTTACTAGCGGGGGAGCAGATACGCAGTATTTT. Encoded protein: CASSVRVTSGGADTQYF.

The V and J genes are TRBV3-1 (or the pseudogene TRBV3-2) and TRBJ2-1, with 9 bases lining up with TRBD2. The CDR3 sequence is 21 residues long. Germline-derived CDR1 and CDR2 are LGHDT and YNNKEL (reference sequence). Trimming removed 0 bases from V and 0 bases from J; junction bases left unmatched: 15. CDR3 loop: CASSQEALRAGGLSSYNEQFF. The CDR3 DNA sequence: TGTGCCAGCAGCCAAGAGGCTCTAAGGGCGGGGGGGCTAAGCTCCTACAATGAGCAGTTCTTC.

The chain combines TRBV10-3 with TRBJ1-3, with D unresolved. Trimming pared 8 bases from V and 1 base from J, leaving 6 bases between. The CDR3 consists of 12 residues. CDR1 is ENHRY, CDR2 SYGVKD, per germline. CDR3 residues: CAIEGSGNTIYF. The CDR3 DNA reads TGTGCCATCGAGGGTTCTGGAAACACCATATATTTT.

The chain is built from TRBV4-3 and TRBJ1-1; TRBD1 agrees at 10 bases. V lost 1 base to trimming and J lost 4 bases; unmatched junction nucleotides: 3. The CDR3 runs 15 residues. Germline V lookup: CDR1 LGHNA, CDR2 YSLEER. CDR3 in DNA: TGCGCCAGCAGCCAAGGACAGGGGGCAGGCACTGAAGCTTTCTTT. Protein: CASSQGQGAGTEAFF.

CDR3 region: CASSEGASLYGYTF. In DNA form, the CDR3 reads TGTGCCAGCAGCGAGGGGGCGAGCCTCTATGGCTACACCTTC. The rearrangement joins TRBV6-2 or TRBV6-3 to TRBJ1-2; TRBD1 aligns across 7 bases. The CDR3 has 14 residues. The germline V gene encodes CDR1 MNHEY and CDR2 SVGEGT. The V gene end was trimmed by 6 bases and the J gene end by 4 bases; junction bases not matched to a gene: 8.

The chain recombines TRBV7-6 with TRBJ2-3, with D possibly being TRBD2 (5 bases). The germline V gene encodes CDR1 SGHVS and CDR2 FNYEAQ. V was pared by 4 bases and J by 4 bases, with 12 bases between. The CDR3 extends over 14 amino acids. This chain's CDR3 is CASSSSGFSDTQYF. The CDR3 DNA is TGTGCCAGCAGCTCGAGCGGTTTTTCAGATACGCAGTATTTT.

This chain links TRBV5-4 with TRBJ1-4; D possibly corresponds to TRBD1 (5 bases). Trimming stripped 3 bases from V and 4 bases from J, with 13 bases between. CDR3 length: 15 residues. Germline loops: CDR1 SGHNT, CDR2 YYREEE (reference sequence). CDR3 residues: CASSSQGTINEKLFF. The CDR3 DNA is TGTGCCAGCAGCTCTCAGGGCACGATTAATGAAAAACTGTTTTTT.

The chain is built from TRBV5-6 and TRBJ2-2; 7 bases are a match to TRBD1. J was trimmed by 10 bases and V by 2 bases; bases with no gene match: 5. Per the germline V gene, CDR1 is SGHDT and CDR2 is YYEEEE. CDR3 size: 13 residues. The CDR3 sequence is CASSLPQGEELFF. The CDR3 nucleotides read TGTGCCAGCAGCTTACCCCAGGGGGAGGAGCTGTTTTTT.

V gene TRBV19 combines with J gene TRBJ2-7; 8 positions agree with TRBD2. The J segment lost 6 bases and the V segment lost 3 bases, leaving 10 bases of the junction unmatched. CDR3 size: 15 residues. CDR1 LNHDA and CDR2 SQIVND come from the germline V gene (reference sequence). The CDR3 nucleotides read TGTGCCAGTAGTATTATGCCGGGGGGGTTCGGCGAGCAGTACTTC. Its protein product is CASSIMPGGFGEQYF.

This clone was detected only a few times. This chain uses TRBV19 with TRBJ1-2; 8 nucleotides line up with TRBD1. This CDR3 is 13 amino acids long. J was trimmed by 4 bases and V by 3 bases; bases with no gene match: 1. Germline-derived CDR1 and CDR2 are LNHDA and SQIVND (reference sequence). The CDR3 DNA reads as TGTGCCAGTAGTATTGGGACAGGCTATGGCTACACCTTC. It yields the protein CASSIGTGYGYTF.

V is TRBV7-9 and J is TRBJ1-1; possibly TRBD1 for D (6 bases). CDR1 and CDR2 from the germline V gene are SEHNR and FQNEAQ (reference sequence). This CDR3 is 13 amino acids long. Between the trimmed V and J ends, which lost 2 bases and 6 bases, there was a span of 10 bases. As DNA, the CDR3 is TGTGCCAGCAGCTTAAGGGGGGGACCTGAAGCTTTCTTT. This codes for CASSLRGGPEAFF. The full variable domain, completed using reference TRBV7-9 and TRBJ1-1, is DTGVSQNPRHKITKRGQNVTFRCDPISEHNRLYWYRQTLGQGPEFLTYFQNEAQLEKSRLLSDRFSAERPKGSFSTLEIQRTEQGDSAMYLCASSLRGGPEAFFGQGTRLTVV.

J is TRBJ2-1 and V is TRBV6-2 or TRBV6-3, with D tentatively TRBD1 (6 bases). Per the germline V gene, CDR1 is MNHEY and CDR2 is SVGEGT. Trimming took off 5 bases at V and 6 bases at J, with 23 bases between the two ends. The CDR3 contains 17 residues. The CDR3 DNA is TGTGCCAGCAGTACAACCGATCCGGGACACCCTTTCAATGAGCAGTTCTTC. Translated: CASSTTDPGHPFNEQFF.